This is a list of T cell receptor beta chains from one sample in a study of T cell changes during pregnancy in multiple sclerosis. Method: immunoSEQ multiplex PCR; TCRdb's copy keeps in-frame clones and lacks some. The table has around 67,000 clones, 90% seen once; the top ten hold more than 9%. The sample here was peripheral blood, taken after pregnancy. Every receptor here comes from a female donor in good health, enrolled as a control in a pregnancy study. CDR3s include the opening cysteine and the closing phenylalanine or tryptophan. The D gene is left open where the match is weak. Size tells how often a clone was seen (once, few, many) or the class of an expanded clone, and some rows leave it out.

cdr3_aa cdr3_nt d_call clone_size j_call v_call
CASSVRAGFGEQFF TGTGCCAGCAGTGTGAGGGCGGGTTTCGGTGAGCAGTTCTTC - - TRBJ2-1 TRBV6-1
CASSSSGQVDSPLHF TGCGCCAGCAGCTCATCGGGACAGGTGGATTCACCCCTCCACTTT TRBD1 few TRBJ1-6 TRBV5-1
CASSLARGGDTEAFF TGTGCCAGCAGCTTAGCGCGGGGGGGGGACACTGAAGCTTTCTTT - once TRBJ1-1 TRBV7-9
CAISSGADTQYF TGTGCCATCAGCTCAGGGGCAGATACGCAGTATTTT - - TRBJ2-3 TRBV10-3
CASSLGGQLNYGYTF TGTGCCAGCAGTTTGGGGGGTCAACTAAACTATGGCTACACCTTC - - TRBJ1-2 TRBV27
CASSPPGRGLNQPQHF TGTGCCAGCTCACCACCGGGCAGGGGGCTCAATCAGCCCCAGCATTTT TRBD1 - TRBJ1-5 TRBV18
CSVSQGARNTEAFF TGCAGCGTTTCACAGGGGGCGCGGAACACTGAAGCTTTCTTT TRBD1 - TRBJ1-1 TRBV29-1
CASGTGAPDTQYF TGTGCCAGTGGGACAGGGGCGCCTGACACGCAGTATTTT TRBD1 once TRBJ2-3 TRBV19
CAWGQRDQPQHF TGTGCCTGGGGACAGAGAGATCAGCCCCAGCATTTT - - TRBJ1-5 TRBV30
CATSRPAGYEQFF TGTGCCACCAGCAGACCTGCGGGGTATGAGCAGTTCTTC - - TRBJ2-1 TRBV15
CASTPDRAQPQHF TGTGCCAGCACCCCGGACAGGGCGCAGCCCCAGCATTTT TRBD1 - TRBJ1-5 TRBV27
CASTKPQGRKGQPQHF TGTGCCAGCACCAAACCGCAGGGGCGAAAAGGTCAGCCCCAGCATTTT - once TRBJ1-5 TRBV11-3
CASRERGGPYNEQFF TGTGCCAGCAGAGAGCGGGGGGGCCCCTACAATGAGCAGTTCTTC TRBD2 - TRBJ2-1 TRBV6-5
CASSTSGRAADTQYF TGTGCCAGCAGCACTAGCGGGAGAGCCGCAGATACGCAGTATTTT TRBD2 once TRBJ2-3 TRBV5-4
CASSTPPGQGIGLAGELFF TGTGCCAGCAGCACACCCCCCGGACAGGGGATCGGTCTGGCCGGGGAGCTGTTTTTT TRBD1 - TRBJ2-2 TRBV5-4